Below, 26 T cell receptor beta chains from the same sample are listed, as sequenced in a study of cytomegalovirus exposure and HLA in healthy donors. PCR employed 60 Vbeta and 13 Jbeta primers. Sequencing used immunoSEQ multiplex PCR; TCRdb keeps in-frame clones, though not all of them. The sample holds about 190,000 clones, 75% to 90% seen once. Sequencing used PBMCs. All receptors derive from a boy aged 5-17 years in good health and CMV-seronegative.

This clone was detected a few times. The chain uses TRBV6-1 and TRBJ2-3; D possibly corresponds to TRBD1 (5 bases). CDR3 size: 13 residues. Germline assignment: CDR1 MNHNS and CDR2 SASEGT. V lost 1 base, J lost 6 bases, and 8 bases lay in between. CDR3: CASSEVGADTQYF. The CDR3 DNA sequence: TGTGCCAGCAGTGAAGTAGGGGCTGATACGCAGTATTTT.

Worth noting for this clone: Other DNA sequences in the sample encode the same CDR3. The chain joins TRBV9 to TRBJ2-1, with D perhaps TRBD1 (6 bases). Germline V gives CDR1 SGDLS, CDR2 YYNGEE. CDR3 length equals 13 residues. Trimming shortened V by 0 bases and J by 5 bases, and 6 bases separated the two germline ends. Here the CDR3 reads CASSVAGDNEQFF. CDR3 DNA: TGTGCCAGCAGCGTAGCAGGGGACAATGAGCAGTTCTTC.

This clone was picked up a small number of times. CDR3 DNA sequence: TGTGCCAGCAGCCCTACCTCCTACGAGCAGTACTTC. Protein: CASSPTSYEQYF. V usage is TRBV11-2 and J usage is TRBJ2-7; no reliable D call. From germline, CDR1 is SGHAT and CDR2 FQNNGV. The CDR3 totals 12 residues. The germline V and J ends were trimmed by 5 bases and 0 bases, with 5 bases remaining between them. The whole variable domain, remainder taken from reference TRBV11-2 and TRBJ2-7, is EAGVAQSPRYKIIEKRQSVAFWCNPISGHATLYWYQQILGQGPKLLIQFQNNGVVDDSQLPKDRFSAERLKGVDSTLKIQPAKLEDSAVYLCASSPTSYEQYFGPGTRLTVT.

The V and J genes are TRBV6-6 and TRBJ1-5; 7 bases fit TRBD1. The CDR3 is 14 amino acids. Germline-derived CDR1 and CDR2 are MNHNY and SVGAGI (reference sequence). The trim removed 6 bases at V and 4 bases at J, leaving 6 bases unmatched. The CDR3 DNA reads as TGTGCCAGCAGCCGTGCAGGGGGGAATCAGCCCCAGCATTTT. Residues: CASSRAGGNQPQHF.

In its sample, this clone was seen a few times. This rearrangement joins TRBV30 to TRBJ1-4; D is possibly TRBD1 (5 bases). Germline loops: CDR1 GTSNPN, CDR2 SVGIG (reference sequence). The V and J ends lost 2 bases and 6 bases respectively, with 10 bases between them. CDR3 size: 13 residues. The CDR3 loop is CAWSFRVDEKLFF. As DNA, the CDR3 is TGTGCCTGGAGTTTCAGGGTCGATGAAAAACTGTTTTTT.

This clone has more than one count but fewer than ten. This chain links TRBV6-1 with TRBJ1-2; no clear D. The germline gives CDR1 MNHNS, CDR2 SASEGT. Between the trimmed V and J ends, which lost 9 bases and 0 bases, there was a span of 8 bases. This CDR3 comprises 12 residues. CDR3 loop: CASEDTNYGYTF. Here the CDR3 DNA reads TGTGCCAGTGAAGACACTAACTATGGCTACACCTTC.

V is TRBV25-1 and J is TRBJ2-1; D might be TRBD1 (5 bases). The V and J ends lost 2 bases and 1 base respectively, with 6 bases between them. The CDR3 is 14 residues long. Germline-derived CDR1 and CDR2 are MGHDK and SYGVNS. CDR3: CASSEDRSYNEQFF. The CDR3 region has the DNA TGTGCCAGCAGTGAAGACAGATCCTACAATGAGCAGTTCTTC.

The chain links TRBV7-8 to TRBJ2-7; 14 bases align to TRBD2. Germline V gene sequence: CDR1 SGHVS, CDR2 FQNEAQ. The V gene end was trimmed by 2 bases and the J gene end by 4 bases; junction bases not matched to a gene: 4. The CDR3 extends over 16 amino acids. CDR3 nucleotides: TGTGCCAGCAGCTTATTGGGACTAGCGGGAGAATACGAGCAGTACTTC. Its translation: CASSLLGLAGEYEQYF.

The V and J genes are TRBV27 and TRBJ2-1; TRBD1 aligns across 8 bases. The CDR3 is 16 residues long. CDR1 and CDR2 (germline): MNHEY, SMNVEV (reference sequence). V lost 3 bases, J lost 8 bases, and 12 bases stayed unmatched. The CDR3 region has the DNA TGTGCCAGCAGTTTCCAGGGGGCGCGGGGTGGGTATGAGCAGTTCTTC. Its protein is CASSFQGARGGYEQFF.

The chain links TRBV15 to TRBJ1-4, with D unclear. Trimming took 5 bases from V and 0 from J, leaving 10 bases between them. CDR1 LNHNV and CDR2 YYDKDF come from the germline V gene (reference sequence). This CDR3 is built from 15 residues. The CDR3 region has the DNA TGTGCCACCAGCCAAGAGACTACAACTAATGAAAAACTGTTTTTT. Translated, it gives CATSQETTTNEKLFF.

The CDR3 loop is CASSTRDEQFF. In DNA form, the CDR3 reads TGTGCCAGTAGTACGAGGGATGAGCAGTTCTTC. The chain carries TRBV19 and TRBJ2-1; D is possibly TRBD2 (5 bases). CDR1 is LNHDA, CDR2 SQIVND, per germline (reference sequence). The length of the CDR3 is 11 residues. V was pared by 4 bases and J by 8 bases, with 6 bases between.

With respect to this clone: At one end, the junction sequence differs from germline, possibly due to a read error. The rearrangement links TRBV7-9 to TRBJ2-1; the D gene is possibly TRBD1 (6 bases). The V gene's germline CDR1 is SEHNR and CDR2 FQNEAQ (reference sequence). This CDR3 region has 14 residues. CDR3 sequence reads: CSSSRGQFYNEQFF. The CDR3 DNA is TGTTCCAGCAGCCGTGGACAGTTTTACAATGAGCAGTTCTTC.

CDR3 in amino acids: CASSRSTGDLGDTQYF. Written as DNA, the CDR3 is TGTGCCAGCTCACGATCGACAGGGGATTTAGGGGATACGCAGTATTTT. The chain links TRBV18 to TRBJ2-3; TRBD1 matches 8 bases. Trimming removed 4 bases from V and 6 bases from J; junction bases left unmatched: 12. The CDR3 covers 16 residues. CDR1 and CDR2 (germline): KGHSH, LQKENI.

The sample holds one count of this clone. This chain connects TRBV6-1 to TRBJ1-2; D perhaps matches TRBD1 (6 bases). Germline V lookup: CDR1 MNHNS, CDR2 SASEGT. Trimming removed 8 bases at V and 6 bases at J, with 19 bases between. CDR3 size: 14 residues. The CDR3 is CASGKDSLMDGYTF. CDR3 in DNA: TGTGCCAGCGGGAAGGACAGCCTTATGGATGGCTACACCTTC.

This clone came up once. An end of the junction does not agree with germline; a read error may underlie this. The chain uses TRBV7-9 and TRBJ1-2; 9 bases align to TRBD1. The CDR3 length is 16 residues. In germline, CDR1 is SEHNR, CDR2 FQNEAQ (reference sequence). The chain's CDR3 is CSSSSRDRDSGYGYTF. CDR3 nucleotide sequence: TGTTCCAGCAGCTCCCGGGACAGGGATTCCGGCTATGGCTACACCTTC.

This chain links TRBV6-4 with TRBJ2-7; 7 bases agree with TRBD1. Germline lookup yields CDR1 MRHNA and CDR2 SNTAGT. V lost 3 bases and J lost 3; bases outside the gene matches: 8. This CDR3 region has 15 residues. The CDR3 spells CASSEGGPGYYEQYF. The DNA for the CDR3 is TGTGCCAGCAGTGAAGGGGGCCCAGGATACTACGAGCAGTACTTC.

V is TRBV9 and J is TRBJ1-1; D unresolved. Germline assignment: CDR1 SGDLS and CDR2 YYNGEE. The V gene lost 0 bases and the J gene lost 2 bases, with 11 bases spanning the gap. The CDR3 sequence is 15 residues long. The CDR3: CASSVDPEGNTEAFF. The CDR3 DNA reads TGTGCCAGCAGCGTAGACCCCGAGGGTAACACTGAAGCTTTCTTT.

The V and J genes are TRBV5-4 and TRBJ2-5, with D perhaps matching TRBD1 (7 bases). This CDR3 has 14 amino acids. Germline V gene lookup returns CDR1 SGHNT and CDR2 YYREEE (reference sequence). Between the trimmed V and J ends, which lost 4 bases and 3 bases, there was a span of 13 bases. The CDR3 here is CASSAGTVKETQYF. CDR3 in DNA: TGTGCCAGCAGCGCGGGGACAGTTAAAGAGACCCAGTACTTC. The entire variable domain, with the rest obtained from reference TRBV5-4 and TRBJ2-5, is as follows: ETGVTQSPTHLIKTRGQQVTLRCSSQSGHNTVSWYQQALGQGPQFIFQYYREEENGRGNFPPRFSGLQFPNYSSELNVNALELDDSALYLCASSAGTVKETQYFGPGTRLLVL.

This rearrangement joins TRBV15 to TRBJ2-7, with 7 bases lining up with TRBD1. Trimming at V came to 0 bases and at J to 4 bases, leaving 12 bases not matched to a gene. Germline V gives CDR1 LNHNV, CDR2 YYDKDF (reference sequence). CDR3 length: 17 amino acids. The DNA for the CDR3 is TGTGCCACCAGCAGAGAGGCAGGGACAGACTTACCGTACGAGCAGTACTTC. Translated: CATSREAGTDLPYEQYF.

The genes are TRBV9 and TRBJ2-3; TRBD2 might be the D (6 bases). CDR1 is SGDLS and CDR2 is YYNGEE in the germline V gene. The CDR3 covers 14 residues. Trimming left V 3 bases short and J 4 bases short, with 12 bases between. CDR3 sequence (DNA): TGTGCCAGCAGCGGGGGGGACTCCCCAGATACGCAGTATTTT. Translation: CASSGGDSPDTQYF.

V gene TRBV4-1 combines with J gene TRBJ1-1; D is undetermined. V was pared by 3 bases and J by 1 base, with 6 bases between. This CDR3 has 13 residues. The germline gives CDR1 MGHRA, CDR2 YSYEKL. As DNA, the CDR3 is TGCGCCAGCAGCCATCGGGGGAACACTGAAGCTTTCTTT. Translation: CASSHRGNTEAFF.

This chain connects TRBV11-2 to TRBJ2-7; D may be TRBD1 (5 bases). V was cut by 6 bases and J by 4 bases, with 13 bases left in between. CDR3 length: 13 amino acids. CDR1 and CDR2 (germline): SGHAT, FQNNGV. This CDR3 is CASRDIYMYEQYF. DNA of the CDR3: TGTGCCAGCAGGGACATCTACATGTACGAGCAGTACTTC.

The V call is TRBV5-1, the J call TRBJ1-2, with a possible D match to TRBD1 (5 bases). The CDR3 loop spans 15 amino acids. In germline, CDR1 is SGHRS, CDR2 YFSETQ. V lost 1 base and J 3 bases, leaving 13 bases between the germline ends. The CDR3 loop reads CASSLRGVGHYGYTF. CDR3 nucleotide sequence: TGCGCCAGCAGCTTGCGGGGGGTAGGTCACTATGGCTACACCTTC. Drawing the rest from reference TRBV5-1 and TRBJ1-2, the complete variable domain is KAGVTQTPRYLIKTRGQQVTLSCSPISGHRSVSWYQQTPGQGLQFLFEYFSETQRNKGNFPGRFSGRQFSNSRSEMNVSTLELGDSALYLCASSLRGVGHYGYTFGSGTRLTVV.

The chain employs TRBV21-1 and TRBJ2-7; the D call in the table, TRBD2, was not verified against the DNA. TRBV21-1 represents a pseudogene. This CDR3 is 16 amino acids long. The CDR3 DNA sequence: TGTGCCAGCAGCCCGTGGGACTTCGACCCCTCCTACGAGCAGTACTTC. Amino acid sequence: CASSPWDFDPSYEQYF.

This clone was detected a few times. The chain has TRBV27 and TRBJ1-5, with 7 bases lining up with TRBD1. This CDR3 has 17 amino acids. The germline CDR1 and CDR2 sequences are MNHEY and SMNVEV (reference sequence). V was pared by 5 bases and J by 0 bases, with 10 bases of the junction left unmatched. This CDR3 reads CASSPFGTVNSNQPQHF. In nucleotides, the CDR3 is TGTGCCAGCAGTCCTTTTGGGACAGTAAATAGCAATCAGCCCCAGCATTTT.

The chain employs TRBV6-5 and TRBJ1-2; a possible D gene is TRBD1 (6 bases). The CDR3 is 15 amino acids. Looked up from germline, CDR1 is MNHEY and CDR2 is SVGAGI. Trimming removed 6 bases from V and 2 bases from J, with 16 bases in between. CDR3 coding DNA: TGTGCCAGCAGAAAGACGGGACAAGGGAACTATGGCTACACCTTC. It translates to CASRKTGQGNYGYTF.